The TCR beta chain under discussion was sequenced for a study of Ad26.COV2.S vaccination and SARS-CoV-2 variants. For the study at large: Enrolled in COV1001, the donor was in the Ad26.COV2.S trial arm, which received the vaccine. The authors gave Ad26.COV2.S intramuscularly, either once or twice 56 days apart. Findings of the study overall: Spike-specific TCR breadth ran higher among vaccine recipients than placebo recipients. Vaccine recipients and placebo recipients showed similar non-spike TCR breadth.

Produced via immunoSEQ multiplex PCR; TCRdb's table is partial and in-frame only. The sample includes over 250,000 clones, about 90% of them seen just once. Germline assignment: CDR1 KGHSH and CDR2 LQKENI. The junction had 5 bases not matched to a gene; V was cut back by 1 base and J by 4 bases. CDR3 size: 17 residues. As to this clone: Its antigen is currently unknown.

Specified treatment: approximately 18 received Ad26.COV2.S at low or high dose, single or two shots; 5 received placebo; per-sample allocation not given. Specimens were obtained on day 63 following the first vaccine or placebo injection. The sequencing here drew on peripheral blood, taken in a trial of Ad26.COV2.S vaccine versus placebo. This chain joins TRBV18 and TRBJ2-2, with 11 bases aligning to TRBD2. The sequence derives from a person between 18 and 65 years old who received the Ad26.COV2.S COVID-19 vaccine or a placebo. CDR3 sequence: CASSPQTSGGLTGELFF. CDR3 nucleotide sequence: TGTGCCAGCTCACCACAAACTAGCGGGGGACTCACCGGGGAGCTGTTTTTT.